The present T cell receptor (beta chain) was sequenced within a study of T cells after yellow fever vaccination. Study conclusions and caveats: Clonotypes shared by both compartments, CD4 and CD8, made up a small share.

V shed 5 bases, J shed 0 bases, and the junction held 10 bases outside the gene matches. The CDR3 sequence is 15 residues long. CDR1 and CDR2 from the germline V gene are DFQATT and SNEGSKA (reference sequence). About this clonotype itself: Its target is unknown.

5'RACE template switching produced TCR cDNA carrying a universal primer site and UMIs. TCRdb redid the calling of the 5' RACE reads with MiXCR, one entry per CDR3 protein. This repertoire shows 620,000 or so distinct CDR3 sequences, about 12% found once; its top ten account for 15%. Sequencing used PBMCs, obtained on the day of the yellow fever booster vaccination. The chain combines TRBV20-1 with TRBJ2-7; 7 bases match TRBD2. This TCR was sampled from a man aged 25 to 40 who received the YFV17D yellow fever vaccine. The CDR3 spells CSASNLAASSYEQYF. In DNA form, the CDR3 reads TGCAGTGCTTCCAATCTAGCGGCAAGCTCCTACGAGCAGTACTTC.